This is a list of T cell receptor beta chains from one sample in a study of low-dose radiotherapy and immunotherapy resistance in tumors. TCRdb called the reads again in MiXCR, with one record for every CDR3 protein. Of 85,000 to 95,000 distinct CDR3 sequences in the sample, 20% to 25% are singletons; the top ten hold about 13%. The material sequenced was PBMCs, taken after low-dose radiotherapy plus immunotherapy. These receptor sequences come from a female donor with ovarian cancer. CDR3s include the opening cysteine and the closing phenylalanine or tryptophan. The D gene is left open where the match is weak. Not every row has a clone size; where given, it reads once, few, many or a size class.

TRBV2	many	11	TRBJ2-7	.	CASSRSYEQYF	TGTGCCAGCAGCCGGAGCTACGAGCAGTACTTC
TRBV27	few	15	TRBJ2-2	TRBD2	CASSSVLAGTGELFF	TGTGCCAGCAGTTCGGTTCTAGCGGGGACCGGGGAGCTGTTTTTT
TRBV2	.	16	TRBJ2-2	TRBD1	CASSEWDSANTGELFF	TGTGCCAGCAGTGAATGGGACAGCGCGAACACCGGGGAGCTGTTTTTT
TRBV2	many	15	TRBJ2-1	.	CASSQRGSSYNEQFF	TGTGCCAGCAGTCAAAGGGGGAGCTCCTACAATGAGCAGTTCTTC
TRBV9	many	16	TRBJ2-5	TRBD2	CASSVVASGGQETQYF	TGTGCCAGCAGCGTAGTGGCTAGCGGGGGCCAAGAGACCCAGTACTTC
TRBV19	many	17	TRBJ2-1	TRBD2	CASSKLAGPSSYNEQFF	TGTGCCAGTAGTAAACTAGCGGGACCGAGCTCCTACAATGAGCAGTTCTTC
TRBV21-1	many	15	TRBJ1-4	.	CASSKAGTDNEKLFF	TGTGCCAGCAGCAAGGCCGGGACGGATAATGAAAAACTGTTTTTT
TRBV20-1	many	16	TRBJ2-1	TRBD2	CSARETRTSGRNEQFF	TGCAGTGCTAGAGAGACCCGCACTAGCGGGAGAAATGAGCAGTTCTTC
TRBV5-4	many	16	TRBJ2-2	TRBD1	CASSLVTGVQAGELFF	TGTGCCAGCAGCCTGGTAACAGGGGTTCAAGCCGGGGAGCTGTTTTTT
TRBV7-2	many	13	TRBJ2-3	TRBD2	CASRTSGEYTQYF	TGTGCCAGCCGGACTAGTGGGGAGTATACGCAGTATTTT
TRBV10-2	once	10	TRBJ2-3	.	CATSADTQYF	TGCGCCACTTCGGCAGATACGCAGTATTTT
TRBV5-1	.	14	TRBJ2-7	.	CASSLVSRGGEQYF	TGCGCCAGCAGCTTGGTCAGCAGGGGTGGCGAGCAGTACTTC
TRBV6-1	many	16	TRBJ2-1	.	CASSRGRGTVGNEQFF	TGTGCCAGCAGTCGGGGGAGGGGGACAGTGGGCAATGAGCAGTTCTTC